This T cell receptor beta chain was recorded in a study of identical twins. Study observations and caveats: Cross-sectional statistics underpinned the conclusions; the same donors were not followed.

Template switching added a universal primer binding site, and final cDNA carried unique molecular identifiers. TCRdb passed the 5' RACE reads through MiXCR, listing each CDR3 protein once. Here the sample spans fewer than 900,000 distinct CDR3 sequences, roughly 20% being singletons. A remark on this clonotype: Antigen unknown.

V lost 0 bases and J lost 2, with 4 bases in between. CDR3 length: 13 residues. Looked up from germline, CDR1 is SGDLS and CDR2 is YYNGEE. These sequences were also reported in another study, on T cells expressing NK-cell markers.

This sequence was found in a woman aged 18-30 years in good health. Material for sequencing was PBMCs. The V gene is TRBV9, the J gene TRBJ2-3; D remains unclear. The CDR3 here is CASSVAATDTQYF. CDR3 in DNA: TGTGCCAGCAGCGTAGCGGCCACAGATACGCAGTATTTT.